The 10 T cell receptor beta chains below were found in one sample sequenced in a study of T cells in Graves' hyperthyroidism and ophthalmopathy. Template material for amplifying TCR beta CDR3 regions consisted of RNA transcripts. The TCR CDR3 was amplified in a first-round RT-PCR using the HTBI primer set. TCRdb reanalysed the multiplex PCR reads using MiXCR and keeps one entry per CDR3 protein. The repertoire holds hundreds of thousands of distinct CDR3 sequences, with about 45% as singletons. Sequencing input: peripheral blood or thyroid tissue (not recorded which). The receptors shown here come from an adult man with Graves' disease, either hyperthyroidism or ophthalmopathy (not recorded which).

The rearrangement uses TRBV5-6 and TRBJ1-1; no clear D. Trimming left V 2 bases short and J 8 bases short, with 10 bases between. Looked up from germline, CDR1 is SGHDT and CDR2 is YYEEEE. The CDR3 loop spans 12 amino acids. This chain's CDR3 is CASSLSGIEAFF. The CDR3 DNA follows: TGTGCCAGCAGCTTATCGGGAATCGAAGCTTTCTTT.

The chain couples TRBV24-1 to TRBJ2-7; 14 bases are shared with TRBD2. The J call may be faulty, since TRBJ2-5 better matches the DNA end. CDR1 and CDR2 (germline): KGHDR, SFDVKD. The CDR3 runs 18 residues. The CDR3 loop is CATSDLAGTSGGSETQYF. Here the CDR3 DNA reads TGTGCCACCAGTGATTTGGCCGGGACTAGCGGGGGTTCCGAGACCCAGTACTTC.

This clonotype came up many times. DNA of the CDR3: TGTGCCAGCAGCTCCCGGATAAATCAGCCCCAGCATTTT. Encoded protein: CASSSRINQPQHF. This chain links TRBV7-2 with TRBJ1-5; D gene unclear. The germline CDR1 and CDR2 sequences are SGHTA and FQGNSA. The CDR3 runs to 13 residues. V was clipped by 4 bases and J by 4 bases, with 8 bases between them. The whole variable domain, filled in from reference TRBV7-2 and TRBJ1-5, reads GAGVSQSPSNKVTEKGKDVELRCDPISGHTALYWYRQSLGQGLEFLIYFQGNSAPDKSGLPSDRFSAERTGGSVSTLTIQRTQQEDSAVYLCASSSRINQPQHFGDGTRLSIL.

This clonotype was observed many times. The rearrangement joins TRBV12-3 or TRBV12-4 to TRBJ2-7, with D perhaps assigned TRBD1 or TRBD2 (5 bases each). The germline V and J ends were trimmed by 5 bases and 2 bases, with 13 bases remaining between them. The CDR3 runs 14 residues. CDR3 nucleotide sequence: TGTGCCAGCAGTGATTCCGGGACCACCTACGAGCAGTACTTC. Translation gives CASSDSGTTYEQYF.

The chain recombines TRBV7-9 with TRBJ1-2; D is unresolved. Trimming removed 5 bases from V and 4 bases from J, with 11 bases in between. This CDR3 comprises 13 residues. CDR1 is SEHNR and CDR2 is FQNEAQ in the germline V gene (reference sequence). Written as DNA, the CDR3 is TGTGCCAGCAGCGAAACTCAGAGCTATGGCTACACCTTC. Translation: CASSETQSYGYTF.

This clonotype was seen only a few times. The CDR3 is CASSLSQAGYGYTF. The CDR3, as DNA: TGTGCCAGCAGCTTGTCCCAGGCCGGATATGGCTACACCTTC. The chain recombines TRBV7-8 with TRBJ1-2; no clear D gene. The ends were cut back, 3 bases at V and 5 bases at J, with 13 bases in the middle. Germline assignment: CDR1 SGHVS and CDR2 FQNEAQ. CDR3 length equals 14 residues.

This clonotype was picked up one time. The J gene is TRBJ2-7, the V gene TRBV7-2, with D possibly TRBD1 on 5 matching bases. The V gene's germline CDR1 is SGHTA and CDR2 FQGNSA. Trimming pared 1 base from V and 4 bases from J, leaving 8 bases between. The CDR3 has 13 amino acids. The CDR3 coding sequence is TGTGCCAGCAGCTTAGTCAGGGTATACGAGCAGTACTTC. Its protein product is CASSLVRVYEQYF. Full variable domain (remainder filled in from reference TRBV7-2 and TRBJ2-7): GAGVSQSPSNKVTEKGKDVELRCDPISGHTALYWYRQSLGQGLEFLIYFQGNSAPDKSGLPSDRFSAERTGGSVSTLTIQRTQQEDSAVYLCASSLVRVYEQYFGPGTRLTVT.

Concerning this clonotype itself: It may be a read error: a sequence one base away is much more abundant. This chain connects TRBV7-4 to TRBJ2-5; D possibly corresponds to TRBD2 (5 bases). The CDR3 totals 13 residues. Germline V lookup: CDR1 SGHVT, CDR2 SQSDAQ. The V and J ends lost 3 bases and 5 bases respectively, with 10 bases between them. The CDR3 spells CASSFEGPETQYF. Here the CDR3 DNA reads TGTGCCAGCAGCTTTGAGGGTCCTGAGACCCAGTACTTC.

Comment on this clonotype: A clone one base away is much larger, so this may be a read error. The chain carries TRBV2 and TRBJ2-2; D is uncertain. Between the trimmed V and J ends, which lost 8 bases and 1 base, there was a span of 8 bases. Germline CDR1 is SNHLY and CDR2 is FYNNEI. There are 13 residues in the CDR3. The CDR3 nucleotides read TGTGCCAGCGGCGCGATGAACACCGGGGAGCTGTTTTTT. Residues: CASGAMNTGELFF.

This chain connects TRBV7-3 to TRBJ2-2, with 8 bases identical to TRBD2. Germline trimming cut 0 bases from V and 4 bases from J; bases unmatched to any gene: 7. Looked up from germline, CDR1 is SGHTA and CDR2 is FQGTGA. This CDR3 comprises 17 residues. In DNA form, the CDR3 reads TGTGCCAGCAGCTTAACTCCGGGAGGGCCGGGCACCGGGGAGCTGTTTTTT. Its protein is CASSLTPGGPGTGELFF. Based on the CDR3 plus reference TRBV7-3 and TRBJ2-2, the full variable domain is GAGVSQTPSNKVTEKGKYVELRCDPISGHTALYWYRQSLGQGPEFLIYFQGTGAADDSGLPNDRFFAVRPEGSVSTLKIQRTERGDSAVYLCASSLTPGGPGTGELFFGEGSRLTVL.